This TCR beta chain was profiled in a study of cytomegalovirus exposure and HLA in healthy donors. Whole-study context: An early release of data contained roughly 86 million unique TCRs, which came from HLA-typed donors. Study-level findings and limits: Sequencing probably produced one cluster of sequence variants that were highly shared. TCR beta chains numbering more than 150 were designated cytomegalovirus-associated.

13 Jbeta primers and 60 Vbeta primers were used for the PCR. The protocol was immunoSEQ multiplex PCR, while the TCRdb copy is restricted to in-frame clones and leaves out a portion. Of approximately 130,000 clones listed, 60% to 85% are singletons. Trimming took 4 bases from V and 4 from J, leaving 12 bases between them. The CDR3 spans 13 residues. Germline lookup yields CDR1 SGHNT and CDR2 YYREEE (reference sequence). This clone was seen only a few times. Its specificity is not known. The receptor comes from a female donor in good health and CMV-seropositive. The V gene is TRBV5-4, the J gene TRBJ2-7, with D hard to call. The sequenced sample was PBMCs. CDR3 residues: CASSETLQYEQYF. The CDR3 DNA reads as TGTGCCAGCAGCGAGACTCTCCAATACGAGCAGTACTTC.